These 23 T cell receptor beta chains came from one sample sequenced in a study of shared clonotypes between healthy human individuals. Repertoires were generated with immunoSEQ multiplex PCR, while TCRdb's copy carries only in-frame clones and drops some. The profile shows approximately 2.5 million clones, around nine tenths of them singletons. The sequenced sample was naive CD4+ T cells sorted from blood. This sample's subset: CD45RA+ positively selected. These receptor sequences come from a man between 18 and 35 years old in good health.

The J gene is TRBJ2-7, the V gene TRBV7-2; either TRBD1 or TRBD2 may supply D (5 bases each). Trimming cost V 6 bases and J 4 bases, with 22 bases left between them. This CDR3 is 16 amino acids long. Germline CDR1 and CDR2: SGHTA and FQGNSA. CDR3 in amino acids: CASSTTGTGLGYEQYF. CDR3 sequence (DNA): TGTGCCAGCAGTACAACCGGGACCGGCTTGGGGTACGAGCAGTACTTC.

The chain is built from TRBV5-6 and TRBJ2-7, with no clear D. CDR3 size: 14 residues. Germline V gives CDR1 SGHDT, CDR2 YYEEEE. Trimming pared 6 bases from V and 6 bases from J, leaving 19 bases between. The CDR3 DNA reads TGTGCCAGCACCCTTGGCCCCACGCCAGTCGAGCAGTACTTC. This encodes CASTLGPTPVEQYF.

The chain has TRBV6-6 and TRBJ1-3; D gene ambiguous. V lost 0 bases and J lost 0, with 9 bases in between. Germline assignment: CDR1 MNHNY and CDR2 SVGAGI (reference sequence). CDR3 length: 16 amino acids. CDR3 loop: CASSYSSPDSGNTIYF. As DNA, the CDR3 is TGTGCCAGCAGTTACTCGTCTCCTGACTCTGGAAACACCATATATTTT.

J is TRBJ1-5 and V is TRBV15; D perhaps matches TRBD1 (5 bases). This CDR3 comprises 15 residues. Trimming took off 3 bases at V and 7 bases at J, with 16 bases between the two ends. In germline, CDR1 is LNHNV, CDR2 YYDKDF (reference sequence). The CDR3 loop reads CATSRGDGGGQPQHF. CDR3 DNA: TGTGCCACCAGCAGGGGGGATGGGGGAGGGCAGCCCCAGCATTTT.

This clone was counted only a few times. This sequence joins TRBV14 and TRBJ1-5; D gene unclear. The V and J ends lost 0 bases and 13 bases respectively, with 4 bases between them. CDR1 is SGHDN and CDR2 is FVKESK in the germline V gene. This CDR3 comprises 10 residues. The CDR3 reads CASSQDTQHF. In nucleotides, the CDR3 is TGTGCCAGCAGCCAAGATACACAGCATTTT.

The chain couples TRBV7-2 to TRBJ2-5; 8 bases align to TRBD2. The CDR3 consists of 13 residues. Trimming took 5 bases from V and 6 from J; bases not matched to a gene: 5. Germline V CDR1 and CDR2: SGHTA, FQGNSA. The CDR3 bases are TGTGCCAGCAGCACCGGGGGGGCAAAGACCCAGTACTTC. This translates into CASSTGGAKTQYF.

The chain has TRBV18 and TRBJ2-1; 8 positions match TRBD2. The V and J ends lost 6 bases and 5 bases, in that order; junction bases with no gene match: 6. The CDR3 runs to 14 residues. CDR1 KGHSH and CDR2 LQKENI come from the germline V gene. CDR3 amino acids: CASSQSGGDNEQFF. The CDR3, as DNA: TGTGCCAGCTCCCAGAGCGGGGGCGACAATGAGCAGTTCTTC.

The chain couples TRBV7-3 to TRBJ2-6; perhaps TRBD1 as D (6 bases). From germline, CDR1 is SGHTA and CDR2 FQGTGA. CDR3 length: 15 amino acids. Trimming took off 5 bases at V and 0 bases at J, with 8 bases between the two ends. The CDR3, as DNA: TGTGCCAGCAGCACAGGGAGCTCTGGGGCCAACGTCCTGACTTTC. Its protein is CASSTGSSGANVLTF.

The chain recombines TRBV21-1 with TRBJ2-7; TRBD1 was called by the table and not checked on the DNA. TRBV21-1 is annotated as a pseudogene. There are 16 residues in the CDR3. In nucleotides, the CDR3 is TGTGCCAGCAGCACAATCCGGGACAGGGGGATCTACGAGCAGTACTTC. As protein: CASSTIRDRGIYEQYF.

The count of this clone is one. This sequence joins TRBV28 and TRBJ2-7, with D maybe TRBD2 (5 bases). Trimming removed 8 bases from V and 0 bases from J, with 14 bases in between. Germline CDR1 MDHEN, CDR2 SYDVKM. This CDR3 has 14 amino acids. The CDR3 sequence: CASEISGSSYEQYF. The CDR3 region has the DNA TGTGCCAGCGAGATTTCGGGATCCTCCTACGAGCAGTACTTC.

The gene calls are TRBV6-5 and TRBJ1-1, with TRBD1 identical over 7 bases. After removal of 2 bases from V and 1 base from J, the junction contained 1 base not matched to a gene. The CDR3 contains 14 residues. Germline CDR1 and CDR2: MNHEY and SVGAGI. In nucleotides, the CDR3 is TGTGCCAGCAGTTACGGGACAGAGAACACTGAAGCTTTCTTT. This codes for CASSYGTENTEAFF.

The chain couples TRBV7-9 to TRBJ1-2; D not resolved. Deletions cut 2 bases from V and 6 bases from J, with 7 bases between. The CDR3 runs to 12 residues. CDR1 SEHNR and CDR2 FQNEAQ come from the germline V gene (reference sequence). The CDR3 protein is CASSLQVNGYTF. CDR3 DNA: TGTGCCAGCAGCTTACAGGTCAATGGCTACACCTTC.

This sequence joins TRBV5-6 and TRBJ2-7; 7 bases are a match to TRBD2. V shed 4 bases, J shed 7 bases, and the junction held 14 bases outside the gene matches. Germline values: CDR1 SGHDT, CDR2 YYEEEE. CDR3 length: 15 residues. CDR3 nucleotide sequence: TGTGCCAGCAGCCTGATGGCTAGCGGAGAATTAGAGCAGTACTTC. Translated: CASSLMASGELEQYF.

The chain uses TRBV5-1 and TRBJ2-3, with D possibly TRBD2 on 6 matching bases. The germline CDR1 and CDR2 sequences are SGHRS and YFSETQ. The CDR3 contains 16 residues. The V end was cut by 1 base, the J end by 1 base, with 13 bases between. The CDR3 DNA reads TGCGCCAGCAGCTTGACGCGGGGTCTCGGCACAGATACGCAGTATTTT. The encoded protein is CASSLTRGLGTDTQYF.

Remarks on this clone: This same CDR3 is encoded by further DNA sequences in the sample. The chain couples TRBV30 to TRBJ2-3; D call uncertain. Trimming removed 4 bases from V and 3 bases from J, with 2 bases in between. Germline CDR1 and CDR2: GTSNPN and SVGIG (reference sequence). This CDR3 has 10 amino acids. The CDR3 spells CAWNTDTQYF. DNA of the CDR3: TGTGCCTGGAATACAGATACGCAGTATTTT.

V is TRBV18 and J is TRBJ1-6; D is possibly TRBD1 (5 bases). Per the germline V gene, CDR1 is KGHSH and CDR2 is LQKENI. The CDR3 consists of 13 residues. V gave up 5 bases and J gave up 7 bases, with 9 bases separating them. This CDR3 reads CASSWGGNSPLHF. The CDR3 DNA is TGTGCCAGCTCATGGGGGGGGAATTCACCCCTCCACTTT.

On this clone: This CDR3 is also generated by other DNA sequences in the sample. This chain links TRBV6-5 with TRBJ1-6; a weak D match, TRBD1 (6 bases). This CDR3 has 14 residues. Per the germline V gene, CDR1 is MNHEY and CDR2 is SVGAGI. V was shortened by 6 bases and J by 6 bases, with 12 bases between the two germline ends. The CDR3 DNA reads as TGTGCCAGCAGAAGGGGGGGGAGTAATTCACCCCTCCACTTT. This gives the protein CASRRGGSNSPLHF.

The rearrangement links TRBV5-6 to TRBJ1-5; D unresolved. The CDR3 contains 12 residues. V was clipped by 4 bases and J by 9 bases, with 11 bases between them. From germline, CDR1 is SGHDT and CDR2 YYEEEE. The CDR3 DNA reads as TGTGCCAGCAGCCCTAGAGTGGGGCCCCAGCATTTT. It translates to CASSPRVGPQHF.

The chain joins TRBV5-1 to TRBJ2-3, with 12 bases identical to TRBD2. CDR1 and CDR2 from the germline V gene are SGHRS and YFSETQ. Trimming cost V 4 bases and J 3 bases; bases outside gene matches: 9. The CDR3 totals 17 residues. CDR3 loop: CASSLDLAGGPTDTQYF. The CDR3 DNA follows: TGCGCCAGCAGCCTGGATCTAGCGGGAGGGCCGACAGATACGCAGTATTTT.

The chain employs TRBV18 and TRBJ2-3, with no clear D. Trimming removed 1 base at V and 4 bases at J, with 9 bases between. Germline CDR1 is KGHSH and CDR2 is LQKENI. The CDR3 runs to 14 residues. The CDR3 is CASSPLNLADTQYF. CDR3 DNA: TGTGCCAGCTCACCACTAAACCTCGCAGATACGCAGTATTTT.

The chain uses TRBV7-2 and TRBJ1-6; 7 bases are a match to TRBD1. V lost 5 bases to trimming and J lost 6 bases; unmatched junction nucleotides: 4. This CDR3 is 14 amino acids long. CDR1 is SGHTA and CDR2 is FQGNSA in the germline V gene. The CDR3 spells CASSQDRVNSPLHF. CDR3 nucleotides: TGTGCCAGCAGCCAAGACAGGGTTAATTCACCCCTCCACTTT.

The rearrangement joins TRBV28 to TRBJ2-7; 8 bases fit TRBD1. The CDR3 has 15 amino acids. The germline V gene encodes CDR1 MDHEN and CDR2 SYDVKM. J was trimmed by 0 bases and V by 10 bases; bases with no gene match: 11. The CDR3 DNA is TGTGCCACCTCATCGACAGGGGTACTCTCCTACGAGCAGTACTTC. This codes for CATSSTGVLSYEQYF.

The chain combines TRBV9 with TRBJ2-7; maybe TRBD1 (5 bases). This CDR3 is 14 amino acids long. Trimming cost V 4 bases and J 5 bases, with 16 bases left between them. Germline lookup yields CDR1 SGDLS and CDR2 YYNGEE. CDR3 in DNA: TGTGCCAGCAGCCCTAGACAGCCTGGGGACGAGCAGTACTTC. It codes for CASSPRQPGDEQYF.